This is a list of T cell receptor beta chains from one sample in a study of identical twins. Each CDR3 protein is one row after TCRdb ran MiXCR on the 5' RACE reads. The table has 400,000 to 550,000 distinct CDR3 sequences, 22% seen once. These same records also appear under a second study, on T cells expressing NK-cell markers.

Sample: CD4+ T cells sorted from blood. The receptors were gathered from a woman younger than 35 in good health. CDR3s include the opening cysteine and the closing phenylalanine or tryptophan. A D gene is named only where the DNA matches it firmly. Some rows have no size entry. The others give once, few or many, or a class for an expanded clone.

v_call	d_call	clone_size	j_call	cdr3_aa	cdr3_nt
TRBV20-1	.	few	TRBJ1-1	CSASSGPTEAFF	TGCAGTGCTAGTAGTGGTCCCACTGAAGCTTTCTTT
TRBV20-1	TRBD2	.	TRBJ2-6	CSARDAGAGANVLTF	TGCAGTGCTAGAGATGCGGGGGCTGGGGCCAACGTCCTGACTTTC
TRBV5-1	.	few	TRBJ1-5	CASSEGNSNQPQHF	TGCGCCAGCAGCGAGGGGAATAGCAATCAGCCCCAGCATTTT
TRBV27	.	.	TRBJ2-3	CASSSHLSDTQYF	TGTGCCAGCAGTTCCCATTTATCAGATACGCAGTATTTT
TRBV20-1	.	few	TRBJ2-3	CSAIHRLDTDTQYF	TGCAGTGCTATACACAGACTAGACACAGATACGCAGTATTTT
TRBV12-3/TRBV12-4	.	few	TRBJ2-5	CASSFDRTQETQYF	TGTGCCAGCAGCTTCGACCGGACACAAGAGACCCAGTACTTC
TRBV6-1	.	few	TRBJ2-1	CASSEDGRRPPFF	TGTGCCAGCAGTGAAGATGGGCGCCGCCCCCCGTTCTTC
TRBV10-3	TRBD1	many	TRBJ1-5	CASADGTGHQPQHF	TGTGCCAGCGCCGACGGGACAGGACATCAGCCCCAGCATTTT
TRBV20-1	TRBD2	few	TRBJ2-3	CSARGLAGTRDTQYF	TGCAGTGCCCGCGGACTAGCGGGAACGAGAGATACGCAGTATTTT
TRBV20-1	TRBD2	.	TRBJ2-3	CSAENSGRASDTQYF	TGCAGTGCTGAAAATAGCGGGAGGGCCTCAGATACGCAGTATTTT
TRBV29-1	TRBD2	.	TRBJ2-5	CSVGGRASGSWETQYF	TGCAGCGTGGGAGGAAGGGCTAGCGGGTCCTGGGAGACCCAGTACTTC
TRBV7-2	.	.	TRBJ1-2	CASSLAGRVGYTF	TGTGCCAGCAGCCTCGCCGGTCGGGTGGGCTACACCTTC
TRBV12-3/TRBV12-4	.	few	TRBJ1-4	CASSLVGNEKLFF	TGTGCCAGCAGTCTTGTGGGAAATGAAAAACTGTTTTTT
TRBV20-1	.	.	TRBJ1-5	CSARPGALDTQHF	TGCAGTGCTAGACCGGGAGCATTGGATACGCAGCATTTT
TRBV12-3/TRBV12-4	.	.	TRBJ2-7	CASSLPGLKSYEQYF	TGTGCCAGCAGTTTACCGGGACTCAAGTCCTACGAGCAGTACTTC
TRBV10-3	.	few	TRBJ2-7	CAILGPPGLYF	TGTGCCATCCTTGGCCCTCCGGGACTCTACTTC
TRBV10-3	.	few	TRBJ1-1	CAISYQESSEAFF	TGTGCCATCAGTTATCAGGAATCGAGTGAAGCTTTCTTT
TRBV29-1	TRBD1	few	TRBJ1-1	CSVRQGGGTEAFF	TGCAGCGTTCGACAGGGAGGGGGCACTGAAGCTTTCTTT
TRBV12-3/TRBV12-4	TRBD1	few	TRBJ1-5	CASQRDRGLRQPQHF	TGTGCCAGTCAAAGAGACAGGGGGCTTCGTCAGCCCCAGCATTTT
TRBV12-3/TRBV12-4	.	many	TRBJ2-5	CASRGLTASETQYF	TGTGCCAGCAGGGGACTGACGGCTTCGGAGACCCAGTACTTC
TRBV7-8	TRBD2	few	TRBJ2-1	CASSLRAGVTYNEQFF	TGTGCCAGCAGCTTACGAGCGGGAGTCACCTACAATGAGCAGTTCTTC
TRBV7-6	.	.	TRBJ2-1	CASSFRPSRDNEQFF	TGTGCCAGCAGCTTCAGACCGTCCCGGGACAATGAGCAGTTCTTC
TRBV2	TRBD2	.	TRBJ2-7	CASNPSSGSREQYF	TGTGCCAGCAACCCGTCTAGCGGGAGTAGGGAGCAGTACTTC
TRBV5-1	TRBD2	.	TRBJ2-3	CASGGGTFTDTQYF	TGCGCCAGCGGCGGGGGGACATTCACAGATACGCAGTATTTT
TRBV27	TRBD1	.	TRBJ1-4	CASRLQGESEKLFF	TGTGCCAGCAGGCTACAGGGGGAGAGTGAAAAACTGTTTTTT
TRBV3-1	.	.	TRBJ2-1	CASSQARARGNEQFF	TGTGCCAGCAGCCAAGCGAGGGCCAGGGGCAATGAGCAGTTCTTC
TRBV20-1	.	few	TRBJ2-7	CSARTPVGSYEQYF	TGCAGTGCTAGAACCCCCGTGGGATCCTACGAGCAGTACTTC
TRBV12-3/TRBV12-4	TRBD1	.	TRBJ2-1	CASSSRDRANNEQFF	TGTGCCAGCAGTTCCCGGGACAGGGCGAACAATGAGCAGTTCTTC
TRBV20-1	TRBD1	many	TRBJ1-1	CSALGTGVDTEAFF	TGCAGTGCTCTAGGGACAGGGGTGGACACTGAAGCTTTCTTT
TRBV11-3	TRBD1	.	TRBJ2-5	CASSSGDRGETQYF	TGTGCCAGCAGCTCTGGGGACAGGGGGGAGACCCAGTACTTC